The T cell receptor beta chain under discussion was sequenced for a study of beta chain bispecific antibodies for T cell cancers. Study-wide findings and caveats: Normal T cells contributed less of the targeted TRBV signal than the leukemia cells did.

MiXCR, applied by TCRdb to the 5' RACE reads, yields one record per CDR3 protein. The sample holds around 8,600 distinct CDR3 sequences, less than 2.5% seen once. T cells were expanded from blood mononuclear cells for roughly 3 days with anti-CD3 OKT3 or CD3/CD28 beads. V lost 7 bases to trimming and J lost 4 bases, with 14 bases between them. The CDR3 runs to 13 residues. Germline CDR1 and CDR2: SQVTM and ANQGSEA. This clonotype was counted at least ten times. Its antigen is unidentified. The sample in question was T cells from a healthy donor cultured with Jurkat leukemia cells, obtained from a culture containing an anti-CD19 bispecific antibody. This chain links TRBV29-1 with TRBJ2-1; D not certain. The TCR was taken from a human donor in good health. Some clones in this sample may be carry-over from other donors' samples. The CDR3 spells CSAKVPSYNEQFF. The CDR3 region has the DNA TGCAGCGCCAAGGTACCCTCTTACAATGAGCAGTTCTTC.